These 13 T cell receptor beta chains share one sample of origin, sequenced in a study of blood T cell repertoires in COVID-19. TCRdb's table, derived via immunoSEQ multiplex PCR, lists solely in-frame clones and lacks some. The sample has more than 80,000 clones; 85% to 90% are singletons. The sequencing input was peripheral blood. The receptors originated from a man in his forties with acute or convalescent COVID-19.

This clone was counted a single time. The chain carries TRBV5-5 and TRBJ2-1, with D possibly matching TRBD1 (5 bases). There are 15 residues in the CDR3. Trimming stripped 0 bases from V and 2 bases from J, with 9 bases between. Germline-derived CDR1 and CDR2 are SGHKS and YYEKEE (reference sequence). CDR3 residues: CASSLEGLTYNEQFF. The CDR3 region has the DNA TGTGCCAGCAGCTTGGAGGGGCTAACCTACAATGAGCAGTTCTTC.

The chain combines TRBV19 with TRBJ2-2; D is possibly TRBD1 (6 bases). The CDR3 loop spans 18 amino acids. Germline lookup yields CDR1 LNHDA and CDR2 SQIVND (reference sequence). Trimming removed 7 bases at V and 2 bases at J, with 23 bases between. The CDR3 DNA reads TGTGCCAGTACCACATCAGGGGCAGTCCTTCGAAACACCGGGGAGCTGTTTTTT. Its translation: CASTTSGAVLRNTGELFF.

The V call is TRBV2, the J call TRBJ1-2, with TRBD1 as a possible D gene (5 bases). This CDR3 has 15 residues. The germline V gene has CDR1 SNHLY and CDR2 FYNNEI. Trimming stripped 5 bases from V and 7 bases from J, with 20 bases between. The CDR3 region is CASSLGGERARGYTF. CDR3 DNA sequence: TGTGCCAGCAGTTTGGGGGGGGAGCGGGCCCGTGGCTACACCTTC.

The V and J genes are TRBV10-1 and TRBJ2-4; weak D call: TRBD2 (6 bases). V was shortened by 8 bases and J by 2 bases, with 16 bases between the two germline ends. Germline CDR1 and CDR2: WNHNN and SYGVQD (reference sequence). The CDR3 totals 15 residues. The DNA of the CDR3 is TGCGCCAGCGGGGGACTCAGGGTCACCAAAAACATTCAGTACTTC. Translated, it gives CASGGLRVTKNIQYF.

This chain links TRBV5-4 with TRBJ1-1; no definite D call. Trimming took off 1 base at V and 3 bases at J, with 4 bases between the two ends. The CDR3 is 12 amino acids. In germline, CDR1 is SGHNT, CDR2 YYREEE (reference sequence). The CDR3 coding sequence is TGTGCCAGCAGCTTGCGGGACACTGAAGCTTTCTTT. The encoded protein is CASSLRDTEAFF.

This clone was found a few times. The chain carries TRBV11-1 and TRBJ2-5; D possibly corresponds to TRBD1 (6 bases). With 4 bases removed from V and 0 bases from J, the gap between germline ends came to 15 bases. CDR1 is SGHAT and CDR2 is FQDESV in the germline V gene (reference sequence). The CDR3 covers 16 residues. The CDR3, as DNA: TGTGCCAGCAGCTCACGCACAGGGCTGTACCAAGAGACCCAGTACTTC. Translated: CASSSRTGLYQETQYF.

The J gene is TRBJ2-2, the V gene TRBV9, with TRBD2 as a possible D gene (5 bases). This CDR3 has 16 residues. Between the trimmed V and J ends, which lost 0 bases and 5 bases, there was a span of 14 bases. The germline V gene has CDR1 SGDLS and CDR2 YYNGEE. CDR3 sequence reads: CASSVDRWERTGELFF. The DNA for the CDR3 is TGTGCCAGCAGCGTAGATAGGTGGGAGAGAACCGGGGAGCTGTTTTTT.

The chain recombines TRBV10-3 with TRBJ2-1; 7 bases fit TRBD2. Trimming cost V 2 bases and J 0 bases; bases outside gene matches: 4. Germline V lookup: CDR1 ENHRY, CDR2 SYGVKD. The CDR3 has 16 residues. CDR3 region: CAISERAGTSYNEQFF. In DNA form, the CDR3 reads TGTGCCATCAGTGAGAGAGCGGGGACCTCCTACAATGAGCAGTTCTTC.

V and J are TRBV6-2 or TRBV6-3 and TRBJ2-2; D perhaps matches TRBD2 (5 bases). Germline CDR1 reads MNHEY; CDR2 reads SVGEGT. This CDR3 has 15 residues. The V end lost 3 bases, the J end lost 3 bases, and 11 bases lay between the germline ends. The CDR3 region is CASSYDGLDTGELFF. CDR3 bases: TGTGCCAGCAGTTATGACGGACTGGACACCGGGGAGCTGTTTTTT.

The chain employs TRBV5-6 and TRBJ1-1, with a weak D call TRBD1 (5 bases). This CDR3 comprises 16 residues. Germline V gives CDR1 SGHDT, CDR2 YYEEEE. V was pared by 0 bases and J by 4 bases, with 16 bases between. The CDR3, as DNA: TGTGCCAGCAGCTTGGGGGTCCCTGGGGGAGGCACTGAAGCTTTCTTT. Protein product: CASSLGVPGGGTEAFF.

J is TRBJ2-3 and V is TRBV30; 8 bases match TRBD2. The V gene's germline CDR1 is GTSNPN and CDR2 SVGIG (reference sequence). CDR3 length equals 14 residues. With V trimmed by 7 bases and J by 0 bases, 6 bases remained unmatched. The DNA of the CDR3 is TGTGCCTCTGCCGGGGGGGCCAGCACAGATACGCAGTATTTT. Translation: CASAGGASTDTQYF.

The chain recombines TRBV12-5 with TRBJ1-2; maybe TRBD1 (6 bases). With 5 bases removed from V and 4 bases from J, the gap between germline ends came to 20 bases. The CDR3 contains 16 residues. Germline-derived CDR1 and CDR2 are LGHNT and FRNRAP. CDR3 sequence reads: CASGPRAQTGGYGYTF. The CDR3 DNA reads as TGTGCTAGTGGTCCTAGGGCTCAGACAGGCGGCTATGGCTACACCTTC.

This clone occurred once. The CDR3 region is CSAQLNTEAFF. CDR3 coding DNA: TGCAGTGCCCAGTTGAACACTGAAGCTTTCTTT. The chain employs TRBV20-1 and TRBJ1-1, with D unresolved. Per germline, CDR1 DFQATT and CDR2 SNEGSKA (reference sequence). The CDR3 totals 11 residues. V lost 6 bases, J lost 0 bases, and 5 bases lay in between.